Presented here are 4 T cell receptor beta chains from one specimen sequenced in a study of T cells in Graves' hyperthyroidism and ophthalmopathy. TCR beta CDR3 region amplification was performed from RNA transcripts. The HTBI primer set was used in a first-round RT-PCR of the TCR CDR3. TCRdb redid the calling of the multiplex PCR reads with MiXCR, one entry per CDR3 protein. The sample includes 490,000 or so distinct CDR3 sequences, around a fifth seen only once; the top ten take roughly 49%. Sequencing was performed on blood. These receptors were collected from a woman in her 70s with Graves' ophthalmopathy.

V and J are TRBV18 and TRBJ2-1; TRBD2 aligns across 8 bases. The CDR3 has 17 amino acids. V trimming: 3 bases; J trimming: 7 bases; junction bases outside the gene matches: 14. From germline, CDR1 is KGHSH and CDR2 LQKENI. The CDR3 region has the DNA TGTGCCAGCTCACCGCTCCAACCGGGACTAGGCGCGAATGAGCAGTTCTTC. It yields the protein CASSPLQPGLGANEQFF.

The chain links TRBV5-1 to TRBJ2-7; TRBD1 matches 7 bases. The J segment lost 6 bases and the V segment lost 5 bases, leaving 8 bases of the junction unmatched. The CDR3 is 13 amino acids. Germline values: CDR1 SGHRS, CDR2 YFSETQ. For the CDR3, the DNA is TGCGCCAGCAGGGGGACAGATTTCACCGAGCAGTACTTC. Translated: CASRGTDFTEQYF.

The chain links TRBV2 to TRBJ2-1; D is possibly TRBD2 (6 bases). Germline CDR1 SNHLY, CDR2 FYNNEI. Trimming took 6 bases from V and 10 from J, leaving 16 bases between them. The CDR3 runs to 13 residues. The CDR3 region has the DNA TGTGCCAGCAGCCGTAACTGGGCGGGAGAGCAGTTCTTC. Translating gives CASSRNWAGEQFF.

This clonotype was detected only a few times. This rearrangement joins TRBV6-1 to TRBJ1-1; a possible D gene is TRBD1 (6 bases). The CDR3 covers 16 residues. Germline CDR1 and CDR2: MNHNS and SASEGT. Trimming took off 6 bases at V and 4 bases at J, with 21 bases between the two ends. DNA of the CDR3: TGTGCCAGCAGCCAAAAAACAGGGCGGGTAGGCACTGAAGCTTTCTTT. It specifies CASSQKTGRVGTEAFF.